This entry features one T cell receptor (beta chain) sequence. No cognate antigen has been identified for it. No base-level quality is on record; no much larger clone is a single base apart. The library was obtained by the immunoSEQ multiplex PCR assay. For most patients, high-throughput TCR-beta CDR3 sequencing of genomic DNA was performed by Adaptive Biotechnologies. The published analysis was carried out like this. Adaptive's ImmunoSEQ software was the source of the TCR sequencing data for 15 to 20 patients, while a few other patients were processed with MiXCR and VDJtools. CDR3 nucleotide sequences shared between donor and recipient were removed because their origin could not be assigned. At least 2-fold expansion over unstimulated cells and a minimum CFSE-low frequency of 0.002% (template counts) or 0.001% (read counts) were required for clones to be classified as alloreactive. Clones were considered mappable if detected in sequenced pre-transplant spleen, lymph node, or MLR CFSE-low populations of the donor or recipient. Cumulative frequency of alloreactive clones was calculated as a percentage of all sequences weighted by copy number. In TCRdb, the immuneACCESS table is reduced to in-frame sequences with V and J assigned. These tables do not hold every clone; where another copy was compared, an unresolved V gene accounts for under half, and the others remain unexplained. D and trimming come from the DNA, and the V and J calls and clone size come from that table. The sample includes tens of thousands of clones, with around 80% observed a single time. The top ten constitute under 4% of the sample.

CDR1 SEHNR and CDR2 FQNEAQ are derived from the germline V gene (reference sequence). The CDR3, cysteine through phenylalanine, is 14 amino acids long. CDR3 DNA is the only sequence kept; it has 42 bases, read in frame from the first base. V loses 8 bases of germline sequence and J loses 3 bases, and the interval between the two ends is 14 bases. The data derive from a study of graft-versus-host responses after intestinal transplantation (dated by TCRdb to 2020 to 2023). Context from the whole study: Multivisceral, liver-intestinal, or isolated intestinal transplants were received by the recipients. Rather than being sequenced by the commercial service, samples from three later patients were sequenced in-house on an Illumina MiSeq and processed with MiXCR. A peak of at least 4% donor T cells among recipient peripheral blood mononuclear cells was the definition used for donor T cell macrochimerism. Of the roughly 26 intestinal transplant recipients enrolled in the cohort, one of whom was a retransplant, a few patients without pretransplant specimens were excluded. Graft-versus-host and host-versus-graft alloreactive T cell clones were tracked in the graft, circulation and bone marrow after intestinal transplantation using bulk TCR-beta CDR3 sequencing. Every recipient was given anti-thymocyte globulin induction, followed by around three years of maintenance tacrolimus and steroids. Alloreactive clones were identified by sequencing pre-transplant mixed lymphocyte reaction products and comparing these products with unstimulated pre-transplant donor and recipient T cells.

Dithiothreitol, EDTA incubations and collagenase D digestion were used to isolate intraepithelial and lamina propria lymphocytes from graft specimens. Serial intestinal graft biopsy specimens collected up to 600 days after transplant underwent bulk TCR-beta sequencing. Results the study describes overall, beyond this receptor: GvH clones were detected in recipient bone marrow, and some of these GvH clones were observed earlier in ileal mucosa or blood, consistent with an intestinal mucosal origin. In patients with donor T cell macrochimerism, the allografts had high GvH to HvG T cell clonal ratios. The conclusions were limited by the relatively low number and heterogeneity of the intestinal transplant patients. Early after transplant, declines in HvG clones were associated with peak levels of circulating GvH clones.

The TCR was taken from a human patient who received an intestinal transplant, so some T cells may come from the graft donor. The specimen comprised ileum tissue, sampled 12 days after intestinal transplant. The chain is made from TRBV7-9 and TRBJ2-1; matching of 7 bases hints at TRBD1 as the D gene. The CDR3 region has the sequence CASGGGTVYNEQFF. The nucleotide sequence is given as TGTGCCAGCGGAGGAGGGACAGTCTACAATGAGCAGTTCTTC.